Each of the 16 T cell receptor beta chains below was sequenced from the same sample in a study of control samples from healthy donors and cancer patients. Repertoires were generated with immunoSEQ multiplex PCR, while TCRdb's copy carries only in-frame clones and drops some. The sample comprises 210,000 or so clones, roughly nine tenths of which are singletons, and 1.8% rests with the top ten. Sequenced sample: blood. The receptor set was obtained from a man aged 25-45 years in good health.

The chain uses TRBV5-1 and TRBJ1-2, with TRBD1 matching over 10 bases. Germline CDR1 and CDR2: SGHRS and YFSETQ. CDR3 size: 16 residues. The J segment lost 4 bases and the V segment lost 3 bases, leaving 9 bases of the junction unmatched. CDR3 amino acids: CASSSPRTGGFYGYTF. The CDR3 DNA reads TGCGCCAGCAGCTCCCCTCGGACAGGGGGTTTCTATGGCTACACCTTC.

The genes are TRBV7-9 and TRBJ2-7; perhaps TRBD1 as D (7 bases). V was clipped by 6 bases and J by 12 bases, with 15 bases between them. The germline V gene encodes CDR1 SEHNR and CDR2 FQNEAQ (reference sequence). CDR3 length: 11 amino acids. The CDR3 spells CASRISRGVYF. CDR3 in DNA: TGTGCCAGCAGAATATCCAGGGGGGTGTACTTC.

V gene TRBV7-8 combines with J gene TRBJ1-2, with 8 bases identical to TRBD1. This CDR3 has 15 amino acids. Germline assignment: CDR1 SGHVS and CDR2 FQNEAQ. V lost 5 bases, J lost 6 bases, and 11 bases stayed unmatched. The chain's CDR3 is CASSRRDRLINGYTF. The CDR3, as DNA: TGTGCCAGCAGCAGGCGGGACAGGCTTATTAATGGCTACACCTTC.

CDR3 residues: CASSPLGLSDTQYF. In DNA form, the CDR3 reads TGTGCCAGTAGTCCCCTGGGGTTATCAGATACGCAGTATTTT. The rearrangement links TRBV19 to TRBJ2-3; D remains ambiguous. Germline assignment: CDR1 LNHDA and CDR2 SQIVND (reference sequence). This CDR3 contains 14 residues. Trimming took off 5 bases at V and 4 bases at J, with 13 bases between the two ends.

The CDR3 DNA follows: TGTGCCTGGAGTGTAAGGGGTGAGACCCAGTACTTC. It is translated as CAWSVRGETQYF. The chain joins TRBV30 to TRBJ2-5, with a weak D call TRBD1 (5 bases). The V and J ends lost 0 bases and 5 bases respectively, with 7 bases between them. This CDR3 region has 12 residues. The germline V gene encodes CDR1 GTSNPN and CDR2 SVGIG (reference sequence).

The CDR3: CASGLEQAGEKLFF. The DNA for the CDR3 is TGTGCTAGTGGTTTGGAACAGGCGGGGGAAAAACTGTTTTTT. This chain links TRBV12-5 with TRBJ1-4; TRBD1 might be the D (5 bases). V was shortened by 1 base and J by 8 bases, with 11 bases between the two germline ends. Per germline, CDR1 LGHNT and CDR2 FRNRAP. This CDR3 is built from 14 residues.

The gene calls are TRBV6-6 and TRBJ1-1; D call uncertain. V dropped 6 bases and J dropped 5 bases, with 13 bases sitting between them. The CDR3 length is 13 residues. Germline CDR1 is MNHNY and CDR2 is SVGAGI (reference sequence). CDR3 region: CASSRPRGTEAFF. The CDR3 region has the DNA TGTGCCAGCAGCCGCCCACGGGGAACTGAAGCTTTCTTT.

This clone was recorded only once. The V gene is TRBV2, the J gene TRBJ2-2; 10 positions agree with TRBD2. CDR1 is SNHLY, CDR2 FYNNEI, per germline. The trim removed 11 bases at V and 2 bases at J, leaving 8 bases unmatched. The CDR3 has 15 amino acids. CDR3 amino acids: CAAGLAGVNTGELFF. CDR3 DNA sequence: TGTGCCGCGGGTCTAGCGGGGGTTAACACCGGGGAGCTGTTTTTT.

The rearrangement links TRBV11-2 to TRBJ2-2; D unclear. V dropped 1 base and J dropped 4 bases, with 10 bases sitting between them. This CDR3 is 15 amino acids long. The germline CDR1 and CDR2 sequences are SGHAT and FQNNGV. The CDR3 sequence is CASSLGLGSTGELFF. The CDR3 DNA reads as TGTGCCAGCAGCTTAGGGTTGGGCAGCACCGGGGAGCTGTTTTTT.

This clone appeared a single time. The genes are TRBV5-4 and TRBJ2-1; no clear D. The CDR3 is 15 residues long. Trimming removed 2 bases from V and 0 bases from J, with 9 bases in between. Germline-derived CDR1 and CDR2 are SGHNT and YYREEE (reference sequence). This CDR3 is CASSLDTSSYNEQFF. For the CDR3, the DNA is TGTGCCAGCAGCTTAGACACGAGCTCCTACAATGAGCAGTTCTTC.

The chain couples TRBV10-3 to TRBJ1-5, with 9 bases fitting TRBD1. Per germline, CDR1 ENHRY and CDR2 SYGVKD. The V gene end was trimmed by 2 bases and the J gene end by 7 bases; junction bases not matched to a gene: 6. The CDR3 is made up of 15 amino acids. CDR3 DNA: TGTGCCATCAGTGAGGGGACAGGGATCGGGCAGCCCCAGCATTTT. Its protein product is CAISEGTGIGQPQHF.

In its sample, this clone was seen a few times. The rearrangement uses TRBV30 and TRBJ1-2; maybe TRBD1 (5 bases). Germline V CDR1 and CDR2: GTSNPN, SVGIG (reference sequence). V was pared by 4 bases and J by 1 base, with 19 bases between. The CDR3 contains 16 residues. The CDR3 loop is CAWMRGRTTNNYGYTF. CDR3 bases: TGTGCCTGGATGCGCGGGCGGACAACTAATAACTATGGCTACACCTTC.

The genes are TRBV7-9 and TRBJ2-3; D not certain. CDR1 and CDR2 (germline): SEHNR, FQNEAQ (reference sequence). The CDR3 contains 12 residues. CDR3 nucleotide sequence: TGTGCACTCGAAATAAATTGGGATACGCAGTATTTT. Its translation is CALEINWDTQYF.

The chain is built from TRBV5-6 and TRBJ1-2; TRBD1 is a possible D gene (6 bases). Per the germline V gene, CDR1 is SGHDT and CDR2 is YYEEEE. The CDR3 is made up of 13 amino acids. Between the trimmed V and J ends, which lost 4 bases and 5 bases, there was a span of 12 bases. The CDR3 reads CASSPGVVYGYTF. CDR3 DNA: TGTGCCAGCAGCCCAGGGGTCGTGTATGGCTACACCTTC.

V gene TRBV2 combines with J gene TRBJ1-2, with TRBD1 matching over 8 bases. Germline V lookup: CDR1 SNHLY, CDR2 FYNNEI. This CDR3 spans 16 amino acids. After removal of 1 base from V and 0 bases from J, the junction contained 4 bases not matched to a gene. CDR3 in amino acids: CASSEGTGWANYGYTF. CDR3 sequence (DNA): TGTGCCAGCAGTGAAGGGACAGGGTGGGCTAACTATGGCTACACCTTC.

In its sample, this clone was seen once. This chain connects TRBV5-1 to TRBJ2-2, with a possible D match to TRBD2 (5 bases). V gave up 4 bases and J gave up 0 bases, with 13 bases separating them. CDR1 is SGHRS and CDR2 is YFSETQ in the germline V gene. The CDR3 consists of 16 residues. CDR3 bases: TGCGCCAGCAGCGGCCTTGGAGGAGCGAACACCGGGGAGCTGTTTTTT. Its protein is CASSGLGGANTGELFF.